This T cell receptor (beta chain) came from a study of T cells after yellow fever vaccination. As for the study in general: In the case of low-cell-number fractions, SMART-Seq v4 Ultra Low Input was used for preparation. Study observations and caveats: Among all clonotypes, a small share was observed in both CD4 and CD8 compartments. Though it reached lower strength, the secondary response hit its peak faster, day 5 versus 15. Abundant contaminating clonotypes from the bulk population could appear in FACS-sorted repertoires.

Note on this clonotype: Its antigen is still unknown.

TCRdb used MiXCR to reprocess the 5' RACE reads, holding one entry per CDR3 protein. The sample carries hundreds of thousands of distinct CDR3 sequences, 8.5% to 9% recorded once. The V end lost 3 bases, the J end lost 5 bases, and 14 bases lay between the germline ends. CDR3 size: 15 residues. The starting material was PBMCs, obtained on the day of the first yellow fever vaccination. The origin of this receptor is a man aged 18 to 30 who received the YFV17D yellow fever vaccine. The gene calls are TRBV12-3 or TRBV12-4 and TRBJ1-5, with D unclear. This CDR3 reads CASSFVDVGYQPQHF. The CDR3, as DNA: TGTGCCAGCAGTTTCGTCGACGTCGGGTATCAGCCCCAGCATTTT.